One and the same sample provided the 6 T cell receptor beta chains below, sequenced in a study of T cells after somatic rescue of genetic block. Profiling relied on immunoSEQ multiplex PCR, and the TCRdb table lists in-frame clones only, not all of them. The data contain roughly 65,000 clones, 80% to 95% of them seen just once; the ten biggest clones take up roughly 3%. The sequencing input was peripheral blood mononuclear cells (PBMCs). Receptor source: a man aged 40-49 years.

J is TRBJ2-2 and V is TRBV5-1, with D unresolved. Germline V lookup: CDR1 SGHRS, CDR2 YFSETQ. The V and J ends lost 0 bases and 6 bases respectively, with 9 bases between them. The CDR3 runs to 14 residues. The CDR3 sequence is CASSLEGTPGELFF. The CDR3, as DNA: TGCGCCAGCAGCTTGGAAGGCACCCCCGGGGAGCTGTTTTTT.

The genes are TRBV28 and TRBJ2-3; D remains ambiguous. Germline V lookup: CDR1 MDHEN, CDR2 SYDVKM. V lost 5 bases, J lost 0 bases, and 12 bases lay in between. CDR3 size: 15 residues. CDR3 residues: CASSTRGGSTDTQYF. DNA of the CDR3: TGTGCCAGCAGTACCCGCGGCGGTAGCACAGATACGCAGTATTTT.

The V call is TRBV4-1, the J call TRBJ2-7; 8 positions match TRBD2. The CDR3 length is 17 residues. Germline V CDR1 and CDR2: MGHRA, YSYEKL. V lost 0 bases and J lost 0; bases outside the gene matches: 7. The CDR3 nucleotides read TGCGCCAGCAGCCAAGATCCCCTACTAGCGGACTCCTACGAGCAGTACTTC. Its protein is CASSQDPLLADSYEQYF.

This clone was seen only a few times. The rearrangement joins TRBV2 to TRBJ2-3, with D tentatively TRBD2 (6 bases). The CDR3 length is 13 residues. V dropped 6 bases and J dropped 6 bases, with 13 bases sitting between them. The V gene's germline CDR1 is SNHLY and CDR2 FYNNEI. CDR3 in DNA: TGTGCCAGCAGGAGGGGACTCTTTGATACGCAGTATTTT. It specifies CASRRGLFDTQYF.

The chain has TRBV4-3 and TRBJ2-5; D is unresolved. Trimming stripped 0 bases from V and 5 bases from J, with 16 bases between. This CDR3 has 16 amino acids. Germline V gene lookup returns CDR1 LGHNA and CDR2 YSLEER. The CDR3 region is CASSQDPRAIGETQYF. The CDR3 nucleotides read TGCGCCAGCAGCCAAGACCCTAGGGCGATCGGGGAGACCCAGTACTTC.

The chain uses TRBV19 and TRBJ1-3, with 7 bases identical to TRBD1. Losses at the gene ends were 5 bases for V and 2 bases for J; bases not matched to a gene: 3. The CDR3 totals 14 residues. CDR1 is LNHDA, CDR2 SQIVND, per germline (reference sequence). The CDR3 loop reads CASSQTGTGNTIYF. The CDR3 DNA sequence: TGTGCCAGTAGTCAGACAGGGACTGGAAACACCATATATTTT.